This section outlines one T cell receptor beta chain sequence together with its context. This specimen comes from a study of blood T cell repertoires in COVID-19. The method was immunoSEQ multiplex PCR; TCRdb's version includes in-frame clones alone and lacks a portion of them. The sample gives approximately 100,000 clones, approximately 70% of which show up once; about 5.9% is in the top ten. The ends lost 4 bases at V and 3 bases at J; junction bases unmatched: 5. Germline CDR1 MNHEY, CDR2 SVGAGI. The CDR3 has 15 residues. The sequence derives from a man older than 75 with acute or convalescent COVID-19. The J gene is TRBJ1-3, the V gene TRBV6-5; 8 bases align to TRBD1. The sample consisted of peripheral blood. CDR3 sequence: CASSFNRGNGNTIYF. The CDR3 DNA sequence: TGTGCCAGCAGTTTCAACAGGGGGAATGGAAACACCATATATTTT.